These 19 T cell receptor beta chains originate from one sample sequenced in a study of beta chain features in type 1 diabetes. Expressed TCRB transcripts got sequenced, as all isolated RNA was reverse transcribed. Here immunoSEQ multiplex PCR was the method, and the copy in TCRdb shows in-frame clones only, minus some. The data contain about 370,000 clones, less than 15% of them singletons. Input material: naive CD4+ T cells from blood. The receptors stem from a woman between 18 and 29 years old in good health.

The chain uses TRBV27 and TRBJ2-1; the D is unclear. CDR1 is MNHEY, CDR2 SMNVEV, per germline (reference sequence). The CDR3 totals 15 residues. The V end lost 2 bases, the J end lost 3 bases, and 11 bases lay between the germline ends. As DNA, the CDR3 is TGTGCCAGCAGTTTAGAGGATGTAGGCTACAATGAGCAGTTCTTC. Its translation is CASSLEDVGYNEQFF.

In this sample, this clone turned up a few times. The rearrangement uses TRBV30 and TRBJ2-1, with TRBD2 identical over 8 bases. This CDR3 is 19 amino acids long. The germline gives CDR1 GTSNPN, CDR2 SVGIG (reference sequence). V dropped 1 base and J dropped 2; count of bases not matched to a gene: 16. The CDR3 protein is CAWSGGGVSGKFPYNEQFF. The CDR3 DNA is TGTGCCTGGAGTGGAGGGGGTGTTAGCGGGAAATTTCCCTACAATGAGCAGTTCTTC. The entire variable domain, with the rest obtained from reference TRBV30 and TRBJ2-1, is as follows: SQTIHQWPATLVQPVGSPLSLECTVEGTSNPNLYWYRQAAGRGLQLLFYSVGIGQISSEVPQNLSASRPQDRQFILSSKKLLLSDSGFYLCAWSGGGVSGKFPYNEQFFGPGTRLTVL.

This chain connects TRBV6-5 to TRBJ2-7; 8 positions match TRBD1. V lost 6 bases to trimming and J lost 5 bases; unmatched junction nucleotides: 0. This CDR3 region has 11 residues. CDR1 is MNHEY, CDR2 SVGAGI, per germline. CDR3 in DNA: TGTGCCAGCAGGGACAGGGACGAGCAGTACTTC. This gives the protein CASRDRDEQYF.

This clone turned up a few times. This sequence joins TRBV7-3 and TRBJ2-1; TRBD2 might be the D (6 bases). The germline gives CDR1 SGHTA, CDR2 FQGTGA. CDR3 length: 15 residues. The ends were cut back, 5 bases at V and 3 bases at J, with 14 bases in the middle. The CDR3 DNA is TGTGCCAGCAGCGTCGATAGCGGAGACTACAATGAGCAGTTCTTC. It translates to CASSVDSGDYNEQFF.

The rearrangement joins TRBV7-2 to TRBJ2-5; weak D call: TRBD2 (6 bases). The ends were cut back, 1 base at V and 5 bases at J, with 11 bases in the middle. This CDR3 spans 14 amino acids. Looked up from germline, CDR1 is SGHTA and CDR2 is FQGNSA. CDR3 coding DNA: TGTGCCAGCAGCTTAGAACGGGCGGGGGAGACCCAGTACTTC. Amino acids: CASSLERAGETQYF.

This clone appeared a few times. The V gene is TRBV29-1, the J gene TRBJ1-3; D uncertain. Trimming removed 7 bases at V and 0 bases at J, with 7 bases between. The CDR3 has 12 amino acids. Germline loops: CDR1 SQVTM, CDR2 ANQGSEA. The DNA of the CDR3 is TGCAGCGGGCTGCTCTCTGGAAACACCATATATTTT. Encoded protein: CSGLLSGNTIYF.

The V call is TRBV30, the J call TRBJ1-3; no reliable D call. V was cut by 4 bases and J by 2 bases, with 12 bases left in between. Per germline, CDR1 GTSNPN and CDR2 SVGIG (reference sequence). The CDR3 has 14 residues. CDR3 DNA: TGTGCCTGGACCCCGCAAAGCGCTGGAAACACCATATATTTT. Its protein product is CAWTPQSAGNTIYF.

This clone was seen a few times. The sample holds other DNA sequences that translate to the same CDR3. This chain joins TRBV28 and TRBJ2-7; 9 bases line up with TRBD2. In germline, CDR1 is MDHEN, CDR2 SYDVKM. V trimming: 5 bases; J trimming: 2 bases; junction bases outside the gene matches: 7. CDR3 length equals 15 residues. This CDR3 reads CASSLLTSGAYEQYF. The CDR3 bases are TGTGCCAGCAGTCTACTGACTAGCGGTGCCTACGAGCAGTACTTC.

In its sample, this clone was seen a few times. The chain is built from TRBV7-8 and TRBJ1-2; 7 nucleotides match TRBD1. The CDR3 runs to 13 residues. Germline trimming cut 2 bases from V and 3 bases from J; bases unmatched to any gene: 0. The germline V gene encodes CDR1 SGHVS and CDR2 FQNEAQ. The CDR3 loop is CASSLQGDYGYTF. As DNA, the CDR3 is TGTGCCAGCAGCTTACAGGGGGACTATGGCTACACCTTC.

The CDR3 sequence: CASSLESSYNEQFF. The DNA of the CDR3 is TGTGCCAGCAGCTTAGAGAGCTCCTACAATGAGCAGTTCTTC. The chain carries TRBV7-9 and TRBJ2-1, with no clear D. Germline-derived CDR1 and CDR2 are SEHNR and FQNEAQ (reference sequence). V was pared by 1 base and J by 0 bases, with 4 bases between. This CDR3 contains 14 residues.

This clone was seen a few times. The chain carries TRBV5-1 and TRBJ2-3, with TRBD1 identical over 7 bases. Trimming cost V 7 bases and J 1 base; bases outside gene matches: 9. The CDR3 covers 15 residues. Germline V gene sequence: CDR1 SGHRS, CDR2 YFSETQ. The CDR3 nucleotides read TGCGCCAGCGGGGGAGACAGGGAACGCACAGATACGCAGTATTTT. Amino acids: CASGGDRERTDTQYF.

This clone was seen more than once but under ten times. This chain joins TRBV14 and TRBJ2-3; D is unresolved. CDR1 is SGHDN, CDR2 FVKESK, per germline. The CDR3 loop spans 15 amino acids. Trimming removed 1 base from V and 2 bases from J, with 10 bases in between. Here the CDR3 reads CASSQGGGFTDTQYF. In DNA form, the CDR3 reads TGTGCCAGCAGCCAAGGCGGTGGCTTCACAGATACGCAGTATTTT.

This clone was observed a handful of times. The chain couples TRBV14 to TRBJ2-1, with D possibly matching TRBD2 (6 bases). V lost 0 bases, J lost 8 bases, and 20 bases lay in between. CDR3 size: 17 residues. Germline CDR1 is SGHDN and CDR2 is FVKESK. CDR3 sequence reads: CASSQDPGLAFSDEQFF. CDR3 sequence (DNA): TGTGCCAGCAGCCAAGATCCCGGGCTAGCGTTTTCCGATGAGCAGTTCTTC.

This clone has more than one count but fewer than ten. The chain recombines TRBV19 with TRBJ2-7; the D is unclear. V lost 3 bases and J lost 7, with 10 bases in between. The CDR3 runs to 12 residues. The germline V gene has CDR1 LNHDA and CDR2 SQIVND (reference sequence). The CDR3, as DNA: TGTGCCAGTAGTATTCCGGGTTATGAGCAGTACTTC. It encodes CASSIPGYEQYF.

The gene calls are TRBV30 and TRBJ1-2; 7 bases fit TRBD1. This CDR3 has 13 amino acids. The V segment lost 3 bases and the J segment 7 bases; nucleotides outside the gene matches: 8. Germline-derived CDR1 and CDR2 are GTSNPN and SVGIG (reference sequence). Here the CDR3 DNA reads TGTGCCTGGAGCCTCCAGGGGGAGTCTGGCTACACCTTC. Its translation is CAWSLQGESGYTF.

As DNA, the CDR3 is TGCGCCAGCAGCATCCGGGACAGGGATACTGAAGCTTTCTTT. Translation: CASSIRDRDTEAFF. J is TRBJ1-1 and V is TRBV5-1, with 9 nucleotides matching TRBD1. The junction had 6 bases not matched to a gene; V was cut back by 4 bases and J by 5 bases. CDR1 and CDR2 (germline): SGHRS, YFSETQ. The CDR3 totals 14 residues.

The chain links TRBV5-1 to TRBJ2-7; D is uncertain. The CDR3 is made up of 15 amino acids. The germline V gene has CDR1 SGHRS and CDR2 YFSETQ. Trimming removed 6 bases from V and 2 bases from J, with 18 bases in between. The CDR3 loop is CASTATVAVTYEQYF. In nucleotides, the CDR3 is TGCGCCAGCACCGCCACGGTGGCGGTTACCTACGAGCAGTACTTC.

This clone showed up just a few times. The V call is TRBV4-1, the J call TRBJ2-1, with TRBD1 as a possible D gene (6 bases). Trimming took off 4 bases at V and 6 bases at J, with 16 bases between the two ends. The CDR3 extends over 15 amino acids. Germline CDR1 MGHRA, CDR2 YSYEKL. The CDR3 bases are TGCGCCAGCAGCCGGGACAAGGCGGTCCTCAATGAGCAGTTCTTC. It specifies CASSRDKAVLNEQFF.

The rearrangement joins TRBV6-1 to TRBJ2-6, with no clear D. The length of the CDR3 is 15 residues. Per the germline V gene, CDR1 is MNHNS and CDR2 is SASEGT. V lost 1 base and J 2 bases, leaving 6 bases between the germline ends. CDR3 residues: CASSEGHPGANVLTF. The CDR3 DNA sequence: TGTGCCAGCAGTGAAGGGCACCCTGGGGCCAACGTCCTGACTTTC.